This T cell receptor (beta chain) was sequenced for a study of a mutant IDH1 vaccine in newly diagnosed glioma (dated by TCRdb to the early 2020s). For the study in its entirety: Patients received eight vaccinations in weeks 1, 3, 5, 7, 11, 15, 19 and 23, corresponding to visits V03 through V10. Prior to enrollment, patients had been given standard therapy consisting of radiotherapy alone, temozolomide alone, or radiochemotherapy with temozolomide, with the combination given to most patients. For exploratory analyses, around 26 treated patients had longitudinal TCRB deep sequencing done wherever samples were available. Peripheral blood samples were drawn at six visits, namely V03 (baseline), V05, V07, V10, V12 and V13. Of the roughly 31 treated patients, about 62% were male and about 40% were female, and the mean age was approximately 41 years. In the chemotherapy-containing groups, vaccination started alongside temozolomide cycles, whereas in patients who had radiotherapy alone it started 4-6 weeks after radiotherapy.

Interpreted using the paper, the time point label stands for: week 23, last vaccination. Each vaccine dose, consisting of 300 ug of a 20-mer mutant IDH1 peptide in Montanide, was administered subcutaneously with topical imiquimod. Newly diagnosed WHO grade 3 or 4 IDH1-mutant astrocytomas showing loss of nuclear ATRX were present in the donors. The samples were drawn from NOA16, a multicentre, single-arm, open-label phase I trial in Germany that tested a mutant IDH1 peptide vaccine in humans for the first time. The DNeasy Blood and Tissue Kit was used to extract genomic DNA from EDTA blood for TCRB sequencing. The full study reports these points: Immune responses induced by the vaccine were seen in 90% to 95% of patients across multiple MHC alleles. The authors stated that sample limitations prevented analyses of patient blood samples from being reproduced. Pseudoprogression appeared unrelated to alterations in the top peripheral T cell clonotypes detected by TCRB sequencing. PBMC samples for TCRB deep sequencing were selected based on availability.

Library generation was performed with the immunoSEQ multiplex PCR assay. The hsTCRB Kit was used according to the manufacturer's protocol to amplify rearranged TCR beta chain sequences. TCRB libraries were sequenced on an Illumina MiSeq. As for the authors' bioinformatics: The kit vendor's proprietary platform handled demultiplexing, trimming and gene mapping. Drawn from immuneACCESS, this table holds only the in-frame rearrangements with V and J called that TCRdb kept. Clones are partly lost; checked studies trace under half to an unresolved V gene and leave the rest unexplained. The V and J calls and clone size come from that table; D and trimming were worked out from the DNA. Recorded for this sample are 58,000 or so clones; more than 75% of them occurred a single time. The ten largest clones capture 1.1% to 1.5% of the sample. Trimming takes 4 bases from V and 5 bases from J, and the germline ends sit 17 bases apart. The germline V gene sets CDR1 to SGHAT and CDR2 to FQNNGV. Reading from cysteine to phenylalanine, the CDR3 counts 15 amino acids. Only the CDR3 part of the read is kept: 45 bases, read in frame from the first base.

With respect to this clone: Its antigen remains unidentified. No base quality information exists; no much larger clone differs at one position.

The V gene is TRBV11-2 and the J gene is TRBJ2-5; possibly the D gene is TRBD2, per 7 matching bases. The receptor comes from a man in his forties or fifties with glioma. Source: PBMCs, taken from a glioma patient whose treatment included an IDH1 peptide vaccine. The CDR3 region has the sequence CASSYLGGGAETQYF. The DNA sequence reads TGTGCCAGCAGCTACCTGGGGGGGGGCGCGGAGACCCAGTACTTC.